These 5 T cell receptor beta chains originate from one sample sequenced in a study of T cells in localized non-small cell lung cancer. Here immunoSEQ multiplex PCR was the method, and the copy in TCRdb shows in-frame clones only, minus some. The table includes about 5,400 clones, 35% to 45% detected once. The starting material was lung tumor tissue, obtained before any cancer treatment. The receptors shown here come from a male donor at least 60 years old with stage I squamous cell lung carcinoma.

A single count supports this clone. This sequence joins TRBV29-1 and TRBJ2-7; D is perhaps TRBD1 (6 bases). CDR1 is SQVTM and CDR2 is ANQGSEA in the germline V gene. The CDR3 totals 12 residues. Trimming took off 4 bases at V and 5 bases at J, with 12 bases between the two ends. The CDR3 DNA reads TGCAGCGTTGGTTTACAGGGACACGAGCAGTACTTC. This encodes CSVGLQGHEQYF.

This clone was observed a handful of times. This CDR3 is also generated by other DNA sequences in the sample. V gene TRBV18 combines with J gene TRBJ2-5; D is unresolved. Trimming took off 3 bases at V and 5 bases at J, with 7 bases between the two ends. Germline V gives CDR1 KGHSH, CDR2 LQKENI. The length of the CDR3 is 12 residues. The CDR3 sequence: CASSPLGETQYF. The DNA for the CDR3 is TGTGCCAGCTCACCGCTCGGGGAGACCCAGTACTTC.

CDR3 protein: CASSILRGVGYEQYF. The CDR3 DNA reads TGTGCCAGTAGTATACTCAGGGGGGTCGGCTACGAGCAGTACTTC. This chain joins TRBV19 and TRBJ2-7; possible D gene TRBD1, 7 bases. CDR1 is LNHDA, CDR2 SQIVND, per germline (reference sequence). This CDR3 has 15 amino acids. V was cut by 2 bases and J by 3 bases, with 14 bases left in between.

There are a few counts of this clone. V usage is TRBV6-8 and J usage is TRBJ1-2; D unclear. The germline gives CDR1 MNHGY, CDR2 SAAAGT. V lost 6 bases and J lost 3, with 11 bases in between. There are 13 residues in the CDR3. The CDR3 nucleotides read TGTGCCAGCAGGACTGGACCCTACTATGGCTACACCTTC. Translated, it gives CASRTGPYYGYTF.

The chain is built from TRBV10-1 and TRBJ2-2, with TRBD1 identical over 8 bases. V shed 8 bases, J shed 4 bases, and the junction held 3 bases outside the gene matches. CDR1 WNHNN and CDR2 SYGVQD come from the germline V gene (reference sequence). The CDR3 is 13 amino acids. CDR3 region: CASEDRGTGELFF. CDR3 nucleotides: TGCGCCAGCGAAGACAGGGGCACCGGGGAGCTGTTTTTT.